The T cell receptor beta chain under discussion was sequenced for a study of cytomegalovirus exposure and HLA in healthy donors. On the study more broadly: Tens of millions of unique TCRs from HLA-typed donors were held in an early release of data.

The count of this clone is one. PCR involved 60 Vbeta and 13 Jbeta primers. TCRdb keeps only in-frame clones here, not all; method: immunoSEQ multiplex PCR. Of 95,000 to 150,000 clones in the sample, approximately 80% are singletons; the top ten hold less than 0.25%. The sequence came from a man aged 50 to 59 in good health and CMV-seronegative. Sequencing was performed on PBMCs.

CDR3 DNA: TGTGCCAGCAGTCGGGGGGGTCGGGGCAATCAGCCCCAGCATTTT. Translating gives CASSRGGRGNQPQHF. V gene TRBV28 combines with J gene TRBJ1-5; D might be TRBD1 (5 bases). Deletions cut 5 bases from V and 2 bases from J, with 13 bases between. Germline assignment: CDR1 MDHEN and CDR2 SYDVKM. This CDR3 has 15 residues.